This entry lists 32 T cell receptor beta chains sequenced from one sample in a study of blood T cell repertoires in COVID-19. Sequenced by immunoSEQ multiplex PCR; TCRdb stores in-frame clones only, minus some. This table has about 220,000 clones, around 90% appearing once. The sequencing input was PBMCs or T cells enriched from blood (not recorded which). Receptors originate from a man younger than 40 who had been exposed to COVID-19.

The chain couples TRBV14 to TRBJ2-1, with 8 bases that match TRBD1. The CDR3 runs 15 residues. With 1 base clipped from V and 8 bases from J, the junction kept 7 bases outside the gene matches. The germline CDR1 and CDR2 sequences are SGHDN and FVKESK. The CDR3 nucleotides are TGTGCCAGCAGCCAAGGGACAGGGCCCCGCCATGAGCAGTTCTTC. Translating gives CASSQGTGPRHEQFF.

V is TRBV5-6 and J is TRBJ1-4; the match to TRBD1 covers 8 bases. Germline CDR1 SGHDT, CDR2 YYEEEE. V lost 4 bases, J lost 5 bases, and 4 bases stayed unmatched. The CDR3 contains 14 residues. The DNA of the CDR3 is TGTGCCAGCAGCCTACGGACAGGGAATGAAAAACTGTTTTTT. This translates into CASSLRTGNEKLFF.

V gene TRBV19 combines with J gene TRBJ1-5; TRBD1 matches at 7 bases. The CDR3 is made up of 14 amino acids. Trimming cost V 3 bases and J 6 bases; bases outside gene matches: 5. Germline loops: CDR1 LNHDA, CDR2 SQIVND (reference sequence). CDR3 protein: CASSIRQGGQPQHF. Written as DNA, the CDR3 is TGTGCCAGTAGTATTCGACAGGGAGGTCAGCCCCAGCATTTT. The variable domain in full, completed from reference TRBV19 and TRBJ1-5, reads DGGITQSPKYLFRKEGQNVTLSCEQNLNHDAMYWYRQDPGQGLRLIYYSQIVNDFQKGDIAEGYSVSREKKESFPLTVTSAQKNPTAFYLCASSIRQGGQPQHFGDGTRLSIL.

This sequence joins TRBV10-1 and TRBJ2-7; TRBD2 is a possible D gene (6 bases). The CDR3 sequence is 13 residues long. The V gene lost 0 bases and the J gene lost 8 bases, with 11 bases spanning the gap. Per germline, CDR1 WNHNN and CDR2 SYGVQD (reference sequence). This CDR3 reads CASSESGGVKQYF. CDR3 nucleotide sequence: TGCGCCAGCAGTGAGTCTGGCGGGGTCAAGCAGTACTTC.

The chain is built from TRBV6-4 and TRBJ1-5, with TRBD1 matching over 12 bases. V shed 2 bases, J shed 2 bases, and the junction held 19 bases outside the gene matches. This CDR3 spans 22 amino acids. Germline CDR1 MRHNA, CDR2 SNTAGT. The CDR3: CASSDTNSGTGGSVTRNQPQHF. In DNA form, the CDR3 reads TGTGCCAGCAGTGACACAAACTCCGGGACAGGGGGCAGTGTAACCCGCAATCAGCCCCAGCATTTT.

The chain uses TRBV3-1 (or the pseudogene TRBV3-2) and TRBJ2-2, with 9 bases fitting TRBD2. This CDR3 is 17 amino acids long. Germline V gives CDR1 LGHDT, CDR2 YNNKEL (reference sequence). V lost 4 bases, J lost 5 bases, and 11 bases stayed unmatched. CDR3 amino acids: CASSRISGGRITGELFF. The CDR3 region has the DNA TGTGCCAGCAGCCGGATTAGCGGGGGCCGTATAACCGGGGAGCTGTTTTTT.

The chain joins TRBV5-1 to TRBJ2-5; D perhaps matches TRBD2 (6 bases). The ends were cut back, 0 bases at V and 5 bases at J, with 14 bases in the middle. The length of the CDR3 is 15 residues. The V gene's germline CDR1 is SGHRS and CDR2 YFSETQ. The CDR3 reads CASSLGGIAGETQYF. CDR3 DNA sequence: TGCGCCAGCAGCTTGGGTGGCATCGCGGGGGAGACCCAGTACTTC.

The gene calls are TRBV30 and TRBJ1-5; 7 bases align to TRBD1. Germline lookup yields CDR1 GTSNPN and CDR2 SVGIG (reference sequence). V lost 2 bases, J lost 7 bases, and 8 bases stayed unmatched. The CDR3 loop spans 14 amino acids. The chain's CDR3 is CAWSQYRGYQPQHF. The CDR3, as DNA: TGTGCCTGGAGTCAGTACAGGGGATACCAGCCCCAGCATTTT.

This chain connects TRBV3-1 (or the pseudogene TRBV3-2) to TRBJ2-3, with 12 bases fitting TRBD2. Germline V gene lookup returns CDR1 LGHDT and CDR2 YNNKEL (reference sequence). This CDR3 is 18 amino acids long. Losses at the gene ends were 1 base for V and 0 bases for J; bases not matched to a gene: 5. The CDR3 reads CASSQVQLAGGSTDTQYF. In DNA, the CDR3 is TGTGCCAGCAGCCAAGTCCAACTAGCGGGGGGAAGCACAGATACGCAGTATTTT.

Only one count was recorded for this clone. The CDR3, as DNA: TGTGCCAGCAGTATCTCCGGGACAGTTTCCTACGAGCAGTACTTC. It is translated as CASSISGTVSYEQYF. This rearrangement joins TRBV27 to TRBJ2-7, with TRBD1 identical over 7 bases. With 5 bases clipped from V and 1 base from J, the junction kept 8 bases outside the gene matches. The CDR3 covers 15 residues. The germline V gene has CDR1 MNHEY and CDR2 SMNVEV (reference sequence).

The CDR3 spells CARNAQTGANTEAFF. The DNA for the CDR3 is TGTGCCAGAAATGCACAAACAGGGGCGAACACTGAAGCTTTCTTT. The chain joins TRBV2 to TRBJ1-1; TRBD1 aligns across 7 bases. V was clipped by 9 bases and J by 1 base; unmatched bases: 11. Germline lookup yields CDR1 SNHLY and CDR2 FYNNEI. The CDR3 has 15 amino acids.

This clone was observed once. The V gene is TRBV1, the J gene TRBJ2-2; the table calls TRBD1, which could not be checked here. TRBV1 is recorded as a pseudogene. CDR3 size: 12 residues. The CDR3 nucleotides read TGCACCAGAGGACAGGTGGGCGGGGAGCTGTTTTTT. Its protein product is CTRGQVGGELFF.

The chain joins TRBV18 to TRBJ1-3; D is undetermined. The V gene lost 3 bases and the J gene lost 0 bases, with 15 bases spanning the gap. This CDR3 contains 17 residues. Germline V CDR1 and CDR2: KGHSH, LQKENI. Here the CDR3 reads CASSPILAVRSGNTIYF. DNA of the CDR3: TGTGCCAGCTCACCGATTCTGGCGGTGCGCTCTGGAAACACCATATATTTT.

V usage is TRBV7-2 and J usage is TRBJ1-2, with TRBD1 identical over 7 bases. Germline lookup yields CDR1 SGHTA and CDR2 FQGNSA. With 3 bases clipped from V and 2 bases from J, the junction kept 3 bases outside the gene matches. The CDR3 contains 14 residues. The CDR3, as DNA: TGTGCCAGCAGCTTCCCGGGACAGAACTATGGCTACACCTTC. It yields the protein CASSFPGQNYGYTF.

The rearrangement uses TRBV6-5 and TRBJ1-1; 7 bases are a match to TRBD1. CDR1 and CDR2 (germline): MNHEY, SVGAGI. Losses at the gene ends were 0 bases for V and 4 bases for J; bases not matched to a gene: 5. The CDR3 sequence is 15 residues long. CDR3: CASSYSTGTVTEAFF. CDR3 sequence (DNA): TGTGCCAGCAGTTACTCGACAGGGACCGTCACTGAAGCTTTCTTT.

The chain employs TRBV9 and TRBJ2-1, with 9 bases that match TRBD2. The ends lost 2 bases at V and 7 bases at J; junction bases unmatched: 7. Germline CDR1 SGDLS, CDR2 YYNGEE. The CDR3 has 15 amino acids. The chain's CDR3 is CASSVSAGGINEQFF. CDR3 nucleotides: TGTGCCAGCAGCGTTTCGGCGGGGGGGATAAATGAGCAGTTCTTC.

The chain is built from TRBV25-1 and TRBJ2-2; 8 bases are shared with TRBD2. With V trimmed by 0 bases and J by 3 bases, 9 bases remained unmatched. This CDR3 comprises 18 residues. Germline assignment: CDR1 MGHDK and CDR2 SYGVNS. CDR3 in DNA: TGTGCCAGCAGTGAATACCCCACCGGGGGGGCCGACACCGGGGAGCTGTTTTTT. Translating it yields CASSEYPTGGADTGELFF.

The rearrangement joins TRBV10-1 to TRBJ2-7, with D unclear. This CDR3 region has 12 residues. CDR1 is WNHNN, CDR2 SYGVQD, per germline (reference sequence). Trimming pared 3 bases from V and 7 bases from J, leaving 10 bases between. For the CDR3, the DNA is TGCGCCAGCAGTGAAAACACCTGGGAGCAGTACTTC. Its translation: CASSENTWEQYF.

The CDR3 spells CASSATQGIGSGELFF. The CDR3 DNA sequence: TGCGCCAGCAGCGCGACACAGGGAATCGGGTCCGGGGAGCTGTTTTTT. The rearrangement joins TRBV5-1 to TRBJ2-2; perhaps TRBD1 as D (6 bases). V lost 4 bases and J lost 6, with 19 bases in between. This CDR3 has 16 residues. CDR1 SGHRS and CDR2 YFSETQ come from the germline V gene.

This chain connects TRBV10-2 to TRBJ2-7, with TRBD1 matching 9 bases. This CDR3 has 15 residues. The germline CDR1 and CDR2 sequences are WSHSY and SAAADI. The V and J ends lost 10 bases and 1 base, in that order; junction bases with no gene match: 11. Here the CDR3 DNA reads TGCGCCACCTTTAGACAGGGGGAAAGGTCCTACGAGCAGTACTTC. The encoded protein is CATFRQGERSYEQYF.

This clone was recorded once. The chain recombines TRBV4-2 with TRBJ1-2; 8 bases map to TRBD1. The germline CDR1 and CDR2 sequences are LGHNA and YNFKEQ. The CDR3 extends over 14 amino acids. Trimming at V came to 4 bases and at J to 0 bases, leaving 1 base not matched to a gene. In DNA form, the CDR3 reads TGTGCCAGCAGCCCGGACAGGGCTAACTATGGCTACACCTTC. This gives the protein CASSPDRANYGYTF.

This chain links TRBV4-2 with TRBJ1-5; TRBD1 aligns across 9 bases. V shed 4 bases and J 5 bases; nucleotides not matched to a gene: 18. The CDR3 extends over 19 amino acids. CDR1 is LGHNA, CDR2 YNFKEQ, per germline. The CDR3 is CASSPHLRRDRAVDQPQHF. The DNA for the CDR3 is TGTGCCAGCAGCCCACACTTACGCCGGGACAGGGCTGTGGATCAGCCCCAGCATTTT.

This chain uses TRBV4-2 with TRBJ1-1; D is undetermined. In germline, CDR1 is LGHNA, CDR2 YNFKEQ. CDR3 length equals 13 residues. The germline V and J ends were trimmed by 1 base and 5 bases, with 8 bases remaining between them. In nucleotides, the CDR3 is TGTGCCAGCAGCCAAGTTACAGAAACTGAAGCTTTCTTT. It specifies CASSQVTETEAFF.

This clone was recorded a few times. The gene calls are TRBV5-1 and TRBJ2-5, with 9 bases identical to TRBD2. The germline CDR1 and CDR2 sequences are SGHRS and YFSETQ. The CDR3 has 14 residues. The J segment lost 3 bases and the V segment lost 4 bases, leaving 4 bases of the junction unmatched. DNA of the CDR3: TGCGCCAGCAGCGGTAGCGGGGGAGAAGAGACCCAGTACTTC. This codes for CASSGSGGEETQYF.

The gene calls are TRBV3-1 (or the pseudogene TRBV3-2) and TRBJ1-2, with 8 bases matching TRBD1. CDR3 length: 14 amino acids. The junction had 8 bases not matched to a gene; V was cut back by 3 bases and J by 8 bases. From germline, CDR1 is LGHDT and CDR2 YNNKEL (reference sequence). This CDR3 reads CASSQVDRGEGYTF. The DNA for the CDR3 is TGTGCCAGCAGCCAGGTTGACAGGGGAGAAGGCTACACCTTC.

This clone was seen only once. CDR3 coding DNA: TGTGCCACCACGATAGCATATGTCAGGGATGAACTGTTTTTT. It codes for CATTIAYVRDELFF. The chain couples TRBV6-5 to TRBJ1-4; possibly TRBD1 for D (5 bases). The CDR3 length is 14 residues. V gave up 10 bases and J gave up 12 bases, with 24 bases separating them. The V gene's germline CDR1 is MNHEY and CDR2 SVGAGI.

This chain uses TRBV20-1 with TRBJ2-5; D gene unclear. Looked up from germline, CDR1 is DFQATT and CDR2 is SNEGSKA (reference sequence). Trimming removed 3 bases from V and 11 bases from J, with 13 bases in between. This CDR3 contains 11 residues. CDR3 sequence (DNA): TGCAGTGCTAGTCCCGAGCGAGATCAGTACTTC. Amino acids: CSASPERDQYF.

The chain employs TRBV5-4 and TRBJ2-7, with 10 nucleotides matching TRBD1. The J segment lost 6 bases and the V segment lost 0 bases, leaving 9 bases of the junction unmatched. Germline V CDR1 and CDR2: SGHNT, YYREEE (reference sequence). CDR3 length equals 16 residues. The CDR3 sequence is CASSLAPGTGVAEQYF. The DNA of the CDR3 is TGTGCCAGCAGCTTGGCCCCTGGGACAGGGGTTGCCGAGCAGTACTTC.

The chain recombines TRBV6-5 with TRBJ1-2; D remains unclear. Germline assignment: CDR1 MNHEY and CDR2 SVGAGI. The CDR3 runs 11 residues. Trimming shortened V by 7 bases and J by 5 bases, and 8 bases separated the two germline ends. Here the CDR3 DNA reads TGTGCCAGCACGTTAGAATATGGCTACACCTTC. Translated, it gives CASTLEYGYTF.

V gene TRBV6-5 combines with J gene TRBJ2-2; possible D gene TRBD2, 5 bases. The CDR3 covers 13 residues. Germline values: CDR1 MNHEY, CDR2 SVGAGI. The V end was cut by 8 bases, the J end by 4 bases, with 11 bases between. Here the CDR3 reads CASRRLLTGELFF. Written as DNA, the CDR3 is TGTGCCAGCCGGAGACTACTCACCGGGGAGCTGTTTTTT.

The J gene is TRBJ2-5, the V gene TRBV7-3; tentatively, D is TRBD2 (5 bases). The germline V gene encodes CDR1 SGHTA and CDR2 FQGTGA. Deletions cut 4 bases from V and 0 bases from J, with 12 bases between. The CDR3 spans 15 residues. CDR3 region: CASSWVYGDQETQYF. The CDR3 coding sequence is TGTGCCAGCAGCTGGGTATACGGGGACCAAGAGACCCAGTACTTC.

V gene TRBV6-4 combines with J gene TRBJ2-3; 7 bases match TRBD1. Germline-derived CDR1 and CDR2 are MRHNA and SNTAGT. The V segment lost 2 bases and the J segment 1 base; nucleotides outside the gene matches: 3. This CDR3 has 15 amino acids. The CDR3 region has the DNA TGTGCCAGCAGTGACCCCGGGACAGGCACAGATACGCAGTATTTT. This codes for CASSDPGTGTDTQYF.